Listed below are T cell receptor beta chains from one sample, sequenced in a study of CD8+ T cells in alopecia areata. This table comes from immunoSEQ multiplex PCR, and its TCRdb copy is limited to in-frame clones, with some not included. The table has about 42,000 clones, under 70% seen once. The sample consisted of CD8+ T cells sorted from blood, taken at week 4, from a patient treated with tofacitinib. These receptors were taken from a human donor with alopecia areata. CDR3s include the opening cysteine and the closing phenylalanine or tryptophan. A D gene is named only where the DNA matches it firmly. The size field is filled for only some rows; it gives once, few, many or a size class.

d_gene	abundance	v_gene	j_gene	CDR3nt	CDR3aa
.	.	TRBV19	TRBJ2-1	TGTGCCAGTAGTATTTCGGAGGGACCCAATGAGCAGTTCTTC	CASSISEGPNEQFF
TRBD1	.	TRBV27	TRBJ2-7	TGTGCCAGCAGTCCGCGACAGGGATGGGGCGAGCAGTACTTC	CASSPRQGWGEQYF
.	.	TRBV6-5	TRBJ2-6	TGTGCCAGCAGTTACGGGGGGTCTGGGGCCAACGTCCTGACTTTC	CASSYGGSGANVLTF
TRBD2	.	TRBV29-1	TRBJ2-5	TGCAGCGTTGAGTGGGCGGGAGATAATCAAGAGACCCAGTACTTC	CSVEWAGDNQETQYF
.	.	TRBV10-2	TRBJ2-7	TGCGCCAGCAGTGAGACTAGAAAGTCCTACGAGCAGTACTTC	CASSETRKSYEQYF
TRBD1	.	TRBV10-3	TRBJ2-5	TGTGCCACAACGGGACAGCCCCAAGAGACCCAGTACTTC	CATTGQPQETQYF
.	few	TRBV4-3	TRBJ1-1	TGCGCCAGCAGCCAAGAGGTGGTTCAGGGTGAAGCTTTCTTT	CASSQEVVQGEAFF
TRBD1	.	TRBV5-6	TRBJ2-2	TGTGCCAGCAGCCCACGACAGGGAAACGGGGAGCTGTTTTTT	CASSPRQGNGELFF
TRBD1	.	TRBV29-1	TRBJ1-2	TGCAGCGTGGACAGGGGGGTCTATGGCTACACCTTC	CSVDRGVYGYTF
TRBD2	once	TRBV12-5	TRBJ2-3	TGTGCTAGTGGGGCATGGACTAGCGTCGCAGATACGCAGTATTTT	CASGAWTSVADTQYF
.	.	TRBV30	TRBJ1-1	TGTGCCTGGTGCAGGGGCGAGGGCACTGAAGCTTTCTTT	CAWCRGEGTEAFF
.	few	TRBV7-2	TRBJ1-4	TGTGCCAGCAGCTTAGGATTGGGACTGTTTTTT	CASSLGLGLFF